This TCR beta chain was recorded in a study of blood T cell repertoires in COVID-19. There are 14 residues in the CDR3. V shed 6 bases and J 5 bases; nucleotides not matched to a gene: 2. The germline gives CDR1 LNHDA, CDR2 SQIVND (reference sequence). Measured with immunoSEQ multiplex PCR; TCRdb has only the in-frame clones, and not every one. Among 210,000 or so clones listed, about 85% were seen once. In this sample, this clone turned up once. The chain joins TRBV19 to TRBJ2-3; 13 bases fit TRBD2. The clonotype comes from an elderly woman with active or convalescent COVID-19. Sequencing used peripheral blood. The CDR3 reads CASRRLAGGDTQYF. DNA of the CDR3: TGTGCCAGTAGGAGACTAGCGGGGGGAGATACGCAGTATTTT.